The present entry profiles one TCR beta chain with its context. Antigen: not known. Primers included in the PCR were 60 Vbeta and 13 Jbeta primers. The data were produced by immunoSEQ multiplex PCR, yet TCRdb's version contains in-frame clones alone and is incomplete. Of under 150,000 clones listed, 70% to 80% are singletons. This specimen comes from a study of cytomegalovirus exposure and HLA in healthy donors. Findings of the study overall: Several of the most significant clusters appeared linked to common viral pathogens, based on a later analysis. Cytomegalovirus status was reportedly diagnosed by the classifier with high specificity and sensitivity.

CDR1 is MDHEN, CDR2 SYDVKM, per germline. The CDR3 loop spans 15 amino acids. Trimming pared 6 bases from V and 5 bases from J, leaving 20 bases between. Sequenced input: PBMCs. The chain recombines TRBV28 with TRBJ2-7; tentatively, D is TRBD2 (6 bases). This clonotype originated in a man aged 50 to 60 in good health and CMV-seronegative. DNA of the CDR3: TGTGCCAGCAGGCCGGTGCACACGGGGAGGAACGAGCAGTACTTC. Encoded protein: CASRPVHTGRNEQYF. The full variable domain, its missing parts supplied by reference TRBV28 and TRBJ2-7, is DVKVTQSSRYLVKRTGEKVFLECVQDMDHENMFWYRQDPGLGLRLIYFSYDVKMKEKGDIPEGYSVSREKKERFSLILESASTNQTSMYLCASRPVHTGRNEQYFGPGTRLTVT.